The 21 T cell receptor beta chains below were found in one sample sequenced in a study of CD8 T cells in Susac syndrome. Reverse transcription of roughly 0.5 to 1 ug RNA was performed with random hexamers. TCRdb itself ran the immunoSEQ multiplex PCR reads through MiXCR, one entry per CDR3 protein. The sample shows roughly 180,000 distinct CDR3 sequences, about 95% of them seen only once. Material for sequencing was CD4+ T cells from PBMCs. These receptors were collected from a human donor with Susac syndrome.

This CDR3 reads CASRPGQILTQPQHF. The CDR3 region has the DNA TGTGCCAGCAGACCGGGACAGATTTTAACCCAGCCCCAGCATTTT. V is TRBV27 and J is TRBJ1-5; the match to TRBD1 covers 7 bases. Germline loops: CDR1 MNHEY, CDR2 SMNVEV (reference sequence). The CDR3 length is 15 residues. With 6 bases clipped from V and 7 bases from J, the junction kept 12 bases outside the gene matches.

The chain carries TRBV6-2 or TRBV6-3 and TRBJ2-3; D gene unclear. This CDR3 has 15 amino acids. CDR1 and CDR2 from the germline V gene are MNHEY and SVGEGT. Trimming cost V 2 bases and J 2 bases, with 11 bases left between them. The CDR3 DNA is TGTGCCAGCAGTTACGTAGAGTTTCCCACAGATACGCAGTATTTT. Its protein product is CASSYVEFPTDTQYF.

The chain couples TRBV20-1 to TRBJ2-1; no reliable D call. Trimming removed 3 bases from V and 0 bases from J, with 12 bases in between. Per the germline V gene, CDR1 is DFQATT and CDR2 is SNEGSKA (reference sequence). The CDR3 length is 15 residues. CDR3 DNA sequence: TGCAGTGCTAGTCTCACCCGGAGCTCCTACAATGAGCAGTTCTTC. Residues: CSASLTRSSYNEQFF.

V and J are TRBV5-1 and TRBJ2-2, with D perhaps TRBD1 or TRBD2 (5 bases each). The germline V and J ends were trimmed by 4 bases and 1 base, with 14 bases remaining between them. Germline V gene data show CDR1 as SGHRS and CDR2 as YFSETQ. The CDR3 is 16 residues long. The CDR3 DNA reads TGCGCCAGCAGCCCGATGGTGGGGGTGAACACCGGGGAGCTGTTTTTT. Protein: CASSPMVGVNTGELFF.

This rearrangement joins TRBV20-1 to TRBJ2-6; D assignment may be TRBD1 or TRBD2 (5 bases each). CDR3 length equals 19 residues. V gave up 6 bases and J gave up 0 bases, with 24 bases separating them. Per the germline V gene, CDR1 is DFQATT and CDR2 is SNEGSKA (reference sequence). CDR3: CSAPGPTGTARSGANVLTF. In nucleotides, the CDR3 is TGCAGTGCCCCCGGGCCAACCGGGACGGCACGCTCTGGGGCCAACGTCCTGACTTTC.

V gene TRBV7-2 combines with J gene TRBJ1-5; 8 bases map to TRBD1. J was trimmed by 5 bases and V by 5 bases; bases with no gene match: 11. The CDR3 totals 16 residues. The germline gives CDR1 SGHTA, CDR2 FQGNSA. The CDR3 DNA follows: TGTGCCAGCAGCCCGGAGGCAGGGGGCGCTTATCAGCCCCAGCATTTT. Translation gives CASSPEAGGAYQPQHF.

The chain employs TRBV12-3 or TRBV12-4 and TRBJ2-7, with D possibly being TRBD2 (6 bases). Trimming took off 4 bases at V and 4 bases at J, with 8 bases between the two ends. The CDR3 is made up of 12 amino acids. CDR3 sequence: CASSWGVYEQYF. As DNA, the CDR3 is TGTGCCAGCAGTTGGGGGGTTTACGAGCAGTACTTC.

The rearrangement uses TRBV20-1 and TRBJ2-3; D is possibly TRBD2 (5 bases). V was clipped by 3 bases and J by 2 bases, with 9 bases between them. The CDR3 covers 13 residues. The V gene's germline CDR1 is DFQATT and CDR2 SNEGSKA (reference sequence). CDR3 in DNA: TGCAGTGCTAGCGGGGAGCACACAGATACGCAGTATTTT. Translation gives CSASGEHTDTQYF.

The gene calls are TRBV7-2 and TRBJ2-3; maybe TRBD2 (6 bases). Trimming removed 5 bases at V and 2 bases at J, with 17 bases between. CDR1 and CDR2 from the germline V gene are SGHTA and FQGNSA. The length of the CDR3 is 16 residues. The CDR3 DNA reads TGTGCCAGCAGCACTTCACCCCGGGACTTCACAGATACGCAGTATTTT. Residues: CASSTSPRDFTDTQYF.

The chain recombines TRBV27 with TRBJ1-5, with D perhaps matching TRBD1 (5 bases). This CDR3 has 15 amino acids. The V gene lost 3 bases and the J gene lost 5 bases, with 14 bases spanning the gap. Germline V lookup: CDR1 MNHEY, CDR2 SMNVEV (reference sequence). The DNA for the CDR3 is TGTGCCAGCAGTTTTCGTAGGGGCGGCGATCAGCCCCAGCATTTT. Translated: CASSFRRGGDQPQHF.

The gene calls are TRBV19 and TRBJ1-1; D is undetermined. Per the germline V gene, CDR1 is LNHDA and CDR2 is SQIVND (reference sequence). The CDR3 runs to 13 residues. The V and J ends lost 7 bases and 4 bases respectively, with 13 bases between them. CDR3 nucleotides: TGTGCCAGTACCACCACTGGGTCCACTGAAGCTTTCTTT. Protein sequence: CASTTTGSTEAFF.

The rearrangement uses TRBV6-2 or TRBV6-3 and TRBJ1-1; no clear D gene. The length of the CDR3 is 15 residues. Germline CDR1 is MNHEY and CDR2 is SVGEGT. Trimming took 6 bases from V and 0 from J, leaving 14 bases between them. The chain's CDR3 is CASSLLQTMNTEAFF. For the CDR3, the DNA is TGTGCCAGCAGCCTCTTACAAACTATGAACACTGAAGCTTTCTTT.

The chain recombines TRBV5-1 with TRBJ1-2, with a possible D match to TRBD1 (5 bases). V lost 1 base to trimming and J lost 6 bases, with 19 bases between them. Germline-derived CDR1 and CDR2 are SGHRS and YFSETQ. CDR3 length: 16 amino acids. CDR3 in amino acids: CASSLNGGQRVNGYTF. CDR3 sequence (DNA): TGCGCCAGCAGCTTGAATGGGGGTCAAAGAGTCAATGGCTACACCTTC.

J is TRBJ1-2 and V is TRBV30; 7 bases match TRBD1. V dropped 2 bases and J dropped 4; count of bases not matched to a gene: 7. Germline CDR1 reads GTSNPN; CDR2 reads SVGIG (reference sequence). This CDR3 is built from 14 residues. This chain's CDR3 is CAWSMTGSVYGYTF. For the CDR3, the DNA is TGTGCCTGGAGTATGACAGGGAGCGTCTATGGCTACACCTTC.

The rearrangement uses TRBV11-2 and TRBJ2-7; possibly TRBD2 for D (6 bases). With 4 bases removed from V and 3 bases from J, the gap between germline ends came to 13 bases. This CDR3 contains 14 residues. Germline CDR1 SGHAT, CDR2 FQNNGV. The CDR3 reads CASSSWAGGYEQYF. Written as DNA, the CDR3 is TGTGCCAGCAGCTCGTGGGCCGGGGGCTACGAGCAGTACTTC.

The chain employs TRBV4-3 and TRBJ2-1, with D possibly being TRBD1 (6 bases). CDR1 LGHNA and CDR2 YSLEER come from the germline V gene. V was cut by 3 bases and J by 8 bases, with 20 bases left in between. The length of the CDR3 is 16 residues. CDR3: CASSQGLGGMAYEQFF. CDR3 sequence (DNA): TGCGCCAGCAGCCAGGGGCTAGGGGGTATGGCCTATGAGCAGTTCTTC.

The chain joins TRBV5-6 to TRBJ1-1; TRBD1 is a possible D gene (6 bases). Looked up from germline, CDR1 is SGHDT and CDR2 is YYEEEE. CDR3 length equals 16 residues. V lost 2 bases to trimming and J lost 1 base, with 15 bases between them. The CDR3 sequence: CASSFGVEQGNTEAFF. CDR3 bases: TGTGCCAGCAGCTTTGGCGTAGAACAGGGGAACACTGAAGCTTTCTTT.

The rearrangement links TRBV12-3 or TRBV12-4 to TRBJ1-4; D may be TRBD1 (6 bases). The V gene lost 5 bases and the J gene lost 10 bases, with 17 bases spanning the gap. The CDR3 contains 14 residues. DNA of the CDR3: TGTGCCAGCAGTCAAGAGCACAGGGTCGGAAAACTGTTTTTT. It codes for CASSQEHRVGKLFF.

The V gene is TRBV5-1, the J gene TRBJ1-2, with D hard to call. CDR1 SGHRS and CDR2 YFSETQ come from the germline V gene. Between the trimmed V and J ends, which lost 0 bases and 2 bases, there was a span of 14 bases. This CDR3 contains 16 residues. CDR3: CASSLGRVAVNYGYTF. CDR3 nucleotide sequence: TGCGCCAGCAGCTTGGGCCGGGTGGCCGTGAACTATGGCTACACCTTC.

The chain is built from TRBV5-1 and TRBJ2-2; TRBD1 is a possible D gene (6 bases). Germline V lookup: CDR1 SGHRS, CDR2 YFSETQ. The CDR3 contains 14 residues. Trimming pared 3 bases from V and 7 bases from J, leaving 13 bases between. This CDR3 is CASSWTASGGELFF. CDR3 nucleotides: TGCGCCAGCAGCTGGACAGCTTCGGGCGGGGAGCTGTTTTTT.

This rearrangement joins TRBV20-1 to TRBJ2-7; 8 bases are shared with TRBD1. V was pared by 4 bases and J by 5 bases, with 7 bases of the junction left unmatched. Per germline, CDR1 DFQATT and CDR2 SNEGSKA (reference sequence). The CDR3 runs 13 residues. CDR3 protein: CSANPETGDEQYF. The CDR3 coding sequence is TGCAGTGCTAATCCCGAGACAGGGGACGAGCAGTACTTC.